These 20 T cell receptor beta chains share one sample of origin, sequenced in a study of T cells in Graves' hyperthyroidism and ophthalmopathy (dated by TCRdb to between 2018 and 2020). To prepare the library, multiplex PCR was applied. These reads were obtained on an Illumina HiSeq 2000. The TCR beta CDR3 regions were amplified from the RNA transcripts. The TCR CDR3 was subjected to a first round of RT-PCR using the HTBI primer set and the Qiagen OneStep RT-PCR kit. TCRdb reworked the public reads: Q25 trimming with fastp, MiXCR clone assembly, productive beta chains retained. Every distinct CDR3 protein forms one entry, paired with its most common genes and DNA. The table for this sample lists 600,000 to 800,000 distinct CDR3 sequences; approximately 36% of them were counted only once. The top ten hold around 31% of the sample. Input material: blood. The receptors originated from a woman aged 40 to 50 with Graves' hyperthyroidism.

This clonotype showed up many times. The chain combines TRBV10-3 with TRBJ1-4, with D unclear. CDR1 ENHRY and CDR2 SYGVKD come from the germline V gene. Trimming cost V 7 bases and J 6 bases, with 9 bases left between them. CDR3 length: 12 amino acids. The CDR3 sequence: CAITSGDEKLFF. The CDR3 region has the DNA TGTGCCATCACCTCCGGTGATGAAAAACTGTTTTTT.

This clonotype was picked up many times. This chain links TRBV20-1 with TRBJ2-7; TRBD2 agrees at 10 bases. There are 14 residues in the CDR3. V was pared by 6 bases and J by 3 bases, with 8 bases of the junction left unmatched. In germline, CDR1 is DFQATT, CDR2 SNEGSKA (reference sequence). The CDR3 nucleotides read TGCAGTGCCAGTGGACTAGCGGAGATCTACGAGCAGTACTTC. Translation gives CSASGLAEIYEQYF.

The rearrangement uses TRBV29-1 and TRBJ1-1; TRBD1 is a possible D gene (5 bases). Germline V CDR1 and CDR2: SQVTM, ANQGSEA. The CDR3 sequence is 14 residues long. V was clipped by 8 bases and J by 4 bases, with 20 bases between them. CDR3 sequence (DNA): TGCAGCTTCCAGCGCCCCGGGGCAGGCACTGAAGCTTTCTTT. Amino acid sequence: CSFQRPGAGTEAFF.

There are many counts of this clonotype. The chain carries TRBV6-5 and TRBJ2-5, with D possibly being TRBD2 (6 bases). Trimming took 2 bases from V and 1 from J, leaving 11 bases between them. This CDR3 is 15 amino acids long. Germline CDR1 is MNHEY and CDR2 is SVGAGI. The CDR3 is CASSYRGGAQETQYF. DNA for the CDR3: TGTGCCAGCAGTTACAGAGGAGGGGCCCAAGAGACCCAGTACTTC.

This clonotype was picked up a small number of times. This chain connects TRBV7-9 to TRBJ1-4; D is uncertain. Germline V gene data show CDR1 as SEHNR and CDR2 as FQNEAQ (reference sequence). With 1 base removed from V and 7 bases from J, the gap between germline ends came to 10 bases. The CDR3 loop spans 14 amino acids. The DNA for the CDR3 is TGTGCCAGCAGCTTAGAACAGCCTAGTGAAAAACTGTTTTTT. Its protein is CASSLEQPSEKLFF. Full variable domain (outside the CDR3, taken from reference TRBV7-9 and TRBJ1-4): DTGVSQNPRHKITKRGQNVTFRCDPISEHNRLYWYRQTLGQGPEFLTYFQNEAQLEKSRLLSDRFSAERPKGSFSTLEIQRTEQGDSAMYLCASSLEQPSEKLFFGSGTQLSVL.

The table lists this clonotype with a few counts. The chain has TRBV5-6 and TRBJ1-4, with D possibly being TRBD1 (5 bases). Trimming cost V 4 bases and J 7 bases, with 17 bases left between them. CDR3 length: 15 amino acids. Germline lookup yields CDR1 SGHDT and CDR2 YYEEEE. CDR3: CASSMSTETSEKLFF. CDR3 bases: TGTGCCAGCAGCATGTCGACAGAAACGAGTGAAAAACTGTTTTTT.

The rearrangement uses TRBV20-1 and TRBJ1-2, with TRBD1 matching 12 bases. This CDR3 region has 14 residues. Germline V CDR1 and CDR2: DFQATT, SNEGSKA (reference sequence). Germline trimming cut 6 bases from V and 2 bases from J; bases unmatched to any gene: 4. The CDR3 loop is CSAPGTGGNYGYTF. The CDR3 DNA follows: TGCAGTGCCCCCGGGACAGGGGGCAACTATGGCTACACCTTC.

This clonotype was seen repeatedly, ten times or more. This chain joins TRBV5-4 and TRBJ1-1; tentatively, D is TRBD1 (6 bases). From germline, CDR1 is SGHNT and CDR2 YYREEE (reference sequence). This CDR3 has 15 residues. Trimming took 3 bases from V and 5 from J, leaving 17 bases between them. CDR3 bases: TGTGCCAGCAGCTCCGGGACAACTGGGAGGACTGAAGCTTTCTTT. This encodes CASSSGTTGRTEAFF.

The chain combines TRBV29-1 with TRBJ1-2; D is unclear. Germline-derived CDR1 and CDR2 are SQVTM and ANQGSEA. The V end was cut by 4 bases, the J end by 2 bases, with 20 bases between. The CDR3 extends over 16 amino acids. The chain's CDR3 is CSVVRRTSHENYGYTF. Written as DNA, the CDR3 is TGCAGCGTTGTTCGAAGAACCTCGCACGAAAACTATGGCTACACCTTC.

The chain combines TRBV9 with TRBJ2-7, with unresolved D. CDR1 is SGDLS and CDR2 is YYNGEE in the germline V gene. The V and J ends lost 0 bases and 0 bases respectively, with 10 bases between them. The CDR3 is 15 amino acids. DNA of the CDR3: TGTGCCAGCAGCGTAGCCTGGGCGGACTCCTACGAGCAGTACTTC. Its translation is CASSVAWADSYEQYF.

This clonotype was seen a handful of times. This chain uses TRBV7-2 with TRBJ2-7, with D possibly matching TRBD1 (5 bases). This CDR3 has 15 amino acids. V lost 4 bases and J lost 5, with 18 bases in between. Germline V gene lookup returns CDR1 SGHTA and CDR2 FQGNSA. CDR3 coding DNA: TGTGCCAGCAGCTACACCTGGGGCCCATATAACGAGCAGTACTTC. Translating gives CASSYTWGPYNEQYF.

To note about this clonotype: A read error may be the cause here, since a much bigger clone is one base away. The genes are TRBV5-1 and TRBJ1-4; D is unclear. The CDR3 is 14 residues long. The V gene lost 4 bases and the J gene lost 3 bases, with 10 bases spanning the gap. Germline V CDR1 and CDR2: SGHRS, YFSETQ. In DNA, the CDR3 is TGCGCCAGCAGCCGACTCTCAGCTAATGAAAAACTGTTTTTT. It yields the protein CASSRLSANEKLFF.

The chain links TRBV5-1 to TRBJ2-1; the D gene is possibly TRBD1 (6 bases). Trimming took off 5 bases at V and 9 bases at J, with 36 bases between the two ends. The CDR3 is made up of 20 amino acids. Per germline, CDR1 SGHRS and CDR2 YFSETQ. The CDR3: CASRFVGWTKGQSVSVEQFF. The CDR3 nucleotides read TGCGCCAGCAGATTTGTGGGGTGGACAAAGGGACAAAGCGTTAGTGTTGAGCAGTTCTTC.

This clonotype was seen only a few times. V is TRBV7-9 and J is TRBJ2-7; TRBD1 matches 11 bases. The CDR3 spans 15 residues. The J segment lost 3 bases and the V segment lost 6 bases, leaving 7 bases of the junction unmatched. Germline lookup yields CDR1 SEHNR and CDR2 FQNEAQ (reference sequence). The CDR3 nucleotides are TGTGCCAGCAGTAACCGGGACAGGGGGAGCTACGAGCAGTACTTC. It is translated as CASSNRDRGSYEQYF. The full variable domain, completed using reference TRBV7-9 and TRBJ2-7, is DTGVSQNPRHKITKRGQNVTFRCDPISEHNRLYWYRQTLGQGPEFLTYFQNEAQLEKSRLLSDRFSAERPKGSFSTLEIQRTEQGDSAMYLCASSNRDRGSYEQYFGPGTRLTVT.

This clonotype was counted a few times. V usage is TRBV4-3 and J usage is TRBJ2-7; D is possibly TRBD2 (5 bases). Germline V lookup: CDR1 LGHNA, CDR2 YSLEER. Trimming removed 3 bases at V and 7 bases at J, with 19 bases between. The CDR3 totals 15 residues. Here the CDR3 DNA reads TGCGCCAGCAGCCATGGAGTTGGAAAGGGAGAGGAGCAGTACTTC. It codes for CASSHGVGKGEEQYF.

This clonotype was found many times. The CDR3 DNA is TGTGCCAGCAGCTTAGACAAGCTTAACTATGGCTACACCTTC. Its protein product is CASSLDKLNYGYTF. The V call is TRBV7-2, the J call TRBJ1-2; D unclear. The V gene's germline CDR1 is SGHTA and CDR2 FQGNSA. V was cut by 1 base and J by 1 base, with 7 bases left in between. The CDR3 is made up of 14 amino acids.

This clonotype came up a few times. CDR3 in amino acids: CASSIETGADQPQHF. The CDR3 nucleotides are TGTGCCAGTAGTATAGAGACAGGGGCAGATCAGCCCCAGCATTTT. The chain has TRBV19 and TRBJ1-5; 8 nucleotides line up with TRBD1. Germline V gene sequence: CDR1 LNHDA, CDR2 SQIVND (reference sequence). CDR3 length: 15 residues. Trimming removed 0 bases from V and 5 bases from J; junction bases left unmatched: 3.

CDR3 protein: CATSLDKGRAGPQHF. CDR3 nucleotides: TGTGCCACCAGCCTAGATAAGGGGCGGGCGGGGCCCCAGCATTTT. The J gene is TRBJ1-5, the V gene TRBV15, with a weak D call TRBD1 (5 bases). This CDR3 region has 15 residues. V lost 5 bases, J lost 9 bases, and 20 bases lay in between. Per germline, CDR1 LNHNV and CDR2 YYDKDF (reference sequence).

This chain uses TRBV28 with TRBJ1-1, with a weak D call TRBD1 (5 bases). Germline lookup yields CDR1 MDHEN and CDR2 SYDVKM. V shed 5 bases and J shed 13 bases, with 23 bases lying between them. The CDR3 consists of 14 residues. This chain's CDR3 is CASSLSPVDSNGFF. DNA of the CDR3: TGTGCCAGCAGTCTCTCTCCCGTCGACAGCAACGGTTTCTTT.

This clonotype was recorded a few times. The genes are TRBV12-5 and TRBJ1-1; maybe TRBD1 (6 bases). The CDR3 loop spans 14 amino acids. With 7 bases removed from V and 5 bases from J, the gap between germline ends came to 17 bases. Germline assignment: CDR1 LGHNT and CDR2 FRNRAP. This chain's CDR3 is CASDKQGSVTEAFF. For the CDR3, the DNA is TGTGCTAGTGATAAACAGGGAAGTGTGACTGAAGCTTTCTTT.